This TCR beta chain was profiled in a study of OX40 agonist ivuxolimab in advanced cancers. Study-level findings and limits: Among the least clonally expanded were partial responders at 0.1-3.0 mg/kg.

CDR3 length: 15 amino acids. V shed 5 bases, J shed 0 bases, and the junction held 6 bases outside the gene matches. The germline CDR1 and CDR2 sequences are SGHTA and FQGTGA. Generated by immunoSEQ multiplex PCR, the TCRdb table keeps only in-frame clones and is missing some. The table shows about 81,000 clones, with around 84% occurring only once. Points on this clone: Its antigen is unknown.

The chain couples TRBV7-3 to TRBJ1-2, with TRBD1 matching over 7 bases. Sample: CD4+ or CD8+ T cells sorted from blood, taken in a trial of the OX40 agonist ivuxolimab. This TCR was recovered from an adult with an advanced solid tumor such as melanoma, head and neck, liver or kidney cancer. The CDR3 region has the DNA TGTGCCAGCAGCCCGGGGACAGCATCTAACTATGGCTACACCTTC. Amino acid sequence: CASSPGTASNYGYTF. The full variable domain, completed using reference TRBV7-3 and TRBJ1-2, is GAGVSQTPSNKVTEKGKYVELRCDPISGHTALYWYRQSLGQGPEFLIYFQGTGAADDSGLPNDRFFAVRPEGSVSTLKIQRTERGDSAVYLCASSPGTASNYGYTFGSGTRLTVV.